These 27 T cell receptor beta chains came from one sample sequenced in a study of naive and memory T cell subsets. The SP2 primer and nested alpha and beta constant region primers amplified ligated cDNA in four rounds. TCRdb analysed the 5' RACE reads with MiXCR anew, one entry per CDR3 protein. The sample shows roughly 62,000 distinct CDR3 sequences, more than 7% of them seen only once. The library had UMIs added by 3' ligation of an oligonucleotide to TCR cDNA. The source is a male donor in good health.

This clonotype occurred a few times. The chain uses TRBV15 and TRBJ1-5; the match to TRBD1 covers 8 bases. Germline trimming cut 3 bases from V and 1 base from J; bases unmatched to any gene: 8. CDR1 and CDR2 from the germline V gene are LNHNV and YYDKDF (reference sequence). This CDR3 is 17 amino acids long. The CDR3: CATSSDRTGKSNQPQHF. In nucleotides, the CDR3 is TGTGCCACCAGCAGTGATAGGACAGGGAAGAGCAATCAGCCCCAGCATTTT.

The chain uses TRBV3-1 and TRBJ2-1; 14 bases fit TRBD2. Germline V gives CDR1 LGHDT, CDR2 YNNKEL (reference sequence). V was clipped by 4 bases and J by 3 bases; unmatched bases: 5. The CDR3 loop spans 17 amino acids. CDR3 in amino acids: CASSPTSGGGYYNEQFF. The CDR3 region has the DNA TGTGCCAGCAGCCCGACTAGCGGGGGGGGCTACTACAATGAGCAGTTCTTC.

Many counts were recorded for this clonotype. The J gene is TRBJ1-1, the V gene TRBV29-1; 7 bases align to TRBD1. The CDR3 is made up of 12 amino acids. Trimming removed 5 bases from V and 5 bases from J; junction bases left unmatched: 5. Germline V gene data show CDR1 as SQVTM and CDR2 as ANQGSEA. Written as DNA, the CDR3 is TGCAGCGTTACAGGGGACGGGACTGAAGCTTTCTTT. Amino acid sequence: CSVTGDGTEAFF.

The sample holds a few counts of this clonotype. The rearrangement links TRBV5-4 to TRBJ1-1; TRBD1 might be the D (6 bases). Trimming removed 2 bases from V and 5 bases from J, with 19 bases in between. Germline CDR1 reads SGHNT; CDR2 reads YYREEE (reference sequence). CDR3 length equals 16 residues. For the CDR3, the DNA is TGTGCCAGCAGCTTAATCCCCGATAAACAGGGAACTGAAGCTTTCTTT. It specifies CASSLIPDKQGTEAFF.

Many counts were recorded for this clonotype. The J gene is TRBJ1-5, the V gene TRBV19; D not certain. The V end lost 3 bases, the J end lost 7 bases, and 13 bases lay between the germline ends. The CDR3 has 14 residues. In germline, CDR1 is LNHDA, CDR2 SQIVND (reference sequence). CDR3 protein: CASSIRPGSQPQHF. DNA for the CDR3: TGTGCCAGTAGTATCCGACCTGGGAGCCAGCCCCAGCATTTT.

This clonotype has more than one count but fewer than ten. V gene TRBV6-5 combines with J gene TRBJ2-3; D not resolved. V was clipped by 5 bases and J by 2 bases, with 8 bases between them. Germline V lookup: CDR1 MNHEY, CDR2 SVGAGI. CDR3 length: 13 residues. Here the CDR3 reads CASSRPTTDTQYF. CDR3 DNA sequence: TGTGCCAGCAGTCGGCCCACCACAGATACGCAGTATTTT.

The genes are TRBV12-3 or TRBV12-4 and TRBJ2-1, with D possibly called TRBD1 or TRBD2 (6 bases each). This CDR3 contains 16 residues. V lost 3 bases and J lost 7, with 19 bases in between. Here the CDR3 DNA reads TGTGCCAGCAGTTTGAAGTTGGGGGGCCGGGGAAATGAGCAGTTCTTC. Encoded protein: CASSLKLGGRGNEQFF.

This rearrangement joins TRBV4-1 to TRBJ1-5; a weak D match, TRBD1 (5 bases). Germline CDR1 reads MGHRA; CDR2 reads YSYEKL. V gave up 5 bases and J gave up 1 base, with 9 bases separating them. This CDR3 contains 14 residues. CDR3 amino acids: CASSYGGSNQPQHF. The CDR3 nucleotides are TGCGCCAGCAGCTACGGGGGGAGCAATCAGCCCCAGCATTTT.

The chain recombines TRBV6-1 with TRBJ2-7, with 9 nucleotides matching TRBD1. Germline CDR1 MNHNS, CDR2 SASEGT. The CDR3 length is 15 residues. The junction had 10 bases not matched to a gene; V was cut back by 8 bases and J by 2 bases. The CDR3 region is CASFDPGQGTYEQYF. The CDR3, as DNA: TGTGCCAGCTTTGACCCGGGACAGGGTACCTACGAGCAGTACTTC.

Details on this clonotype: Being one base from a much bigger clone, this may be a read error. The chain uses TRBV29-1 and TRBJ1-1; no firm D call. The germline CDR1 and CDR2 sequences are SQVTM and ANQGSEA. V was trimmed by 3 bases and J by 12 bases, leaving 14 bases between them. This CDR3 contains 11 residues. In nucleotides, the CDR3 is TGCAGCGTTGAGGTGGAGGCGTGGCCTTTCTTT. Its translation is CSVEVEAWPFF.

This clonotype was seen only a few times. The V and J genes are TRBV6-2 or TRBV6-3 and TRBJ1-1; D uncertain. Trimming removed 0 bases at V and 1 base at J, with 15 bases between. The CDR3 extends over 17 amino acids. Germline V gene lookup returns CDR1 MNHEY and CDR2 SVGEGT. The CDR3 region has the DNA TGTGCCAGCAGTTACTCGAGGACGGGGTCAGGGAACACTGAAGCTTTCTTT. Its protein is CASSYSRTGSGNTEAFF.

Details on this clonotype: A read error may account for a junction end that differs from germline. The gene calls are TRBV11-2 and TRBJ2-2, with 9 bases aligning to TRBD1. Per the germline V gene, CDR1 is SGHAT and CDR2 is FQNNGV. The CDR3 loop spans 15 amino acids. The CDR3 region is CTSSLRQGDTGELFF. The CDR3 region has the DNA TGTACCAGCAGCCTTAGACAGGGGGACACCGGGGAGCTGTTTTTT.

This clonotype has only a few counts. This chain joins TRBV7-8 and TRBJ1-1; possible D gene TRBD1, 6 bases. The CDR3 totals 15 residues. Trimming took 1 base from V and 2 from J, leaving 11 bases between them. Germline CDR1 and CDR2: SGHVS and FQNEAQ. CDR3 nucleotide sequence: TGTGCCAGCAGCTTAGAGGACAGCTTAAACACTGAAGCTTTCTTT. This encodes CASSLEDSLNTEAFF.

Note on this clonotype: A much more abundant neighbour one base away suggests this may be a read error. J is TRBJ2-7 and V is TRBV10-2, with 9 positions matching TRBD2. This CDR3 is built from 14 residues. Germline trimming cut 9 bases from V and 1 base from J; bases unmatched to any gene: 7. Germline V gives CDR1 WSHSY, CDR2 SAAADI. CDR3 loop: CARQAGGSSYEQYF. CDR3 bases: TGCGCCAGACAAGCGGGGGGCTCTTCCTACGAGCAGTACTTC.

This clonotype was observed a few times. The genes are TRBV18 and TRBJ2-3; D not certain. The germline V and J ends were trimmed by 3 bases and 2 bases, with 15 bases remaining between them. Germline V CDR1 and CDR2: KGHSH, LQKENI. There are 16 residues in the CDR3. CDR3 in amino acids: CASSPEATILTDTQYF. The CDR3 region has the DNA TGTGCCAGCTCACCGGAAGCCACGATTCTCACAGATACGCAGTATTTT.

At least ten counts were recorded for this clonotype. V and J are TRBV6-2 or TRBV6-3 and TRBJ1-1; maybe TRBD1 (5 bases). The CDR3 totals 14 residues. Germline V gene sequence: CDR1 MNHEY, CDR2 SVGEGT. V was trimmed by 6 bases and J by 2 bases, leaving 13 bases between them. The CDR3 protein is CASSSYRINTEAFF. The DNA of the CDR3 is TGTGCCAGCAGCTCATACAGGATAAACACTGAAGCTTTCTTT.

The table lists this clonotype with many counts. The CDR3 DNA is TGTGCCAGCAGGTCTAGCGGGCAAGAGGCCGGGGAGCTGTTTTTT. Amino acids: CASRSSGQEAGELFF. The genes are TRBV25-1 and TRBJ2-2, with 8 nucleotides matching TRBD2. CDR3 length: 15 amino acids. In germline, CDR1 is MGHDK, CDR2 SYGVNS. V lost 6 bases, J lost 6 bases, and 9 bases stayed unmatched.

This clonotype was counted between two and nine times. The V and J genes are TRBV6-5 and TRBJ2-1, with a weak D call TRBD2 (5 bases). CDR1 and CDR2 (germline): MNHEY, SVGAGI. This CDR3 is built from 14 residues. V lost 5 bases to trimming and J lost 6 bases, with 14 bases between them. The CDR3, as DNA: TGTGCCAGCAGTCGATCGGACTGGGGCAATGAGCAGTTCTTC. This translates into CASSRSDWGNEQFF.

This clonotype was counted a few times. This chain connects TRBV7-2 to TRBJ2-3; perhaps TRBD2 as D (6 bases). Trimming pared 2 bases from V and 2 bases from J, leaving 14 bases between. The germline V gene has CDR1 SGHTA and CDR2 FQGNSA. The CDR3 is made up of 16 amino acids. Here the CDR3 reads CASSLLGGTATDTQYF. In DNA form, the CDR3 reads TGTGCCAGCAGCTTACTAGGCGGGACCGCCACAGATACGCAGTATTTT.

This clonotype showed up many times. V is TRBV7-2 and J is TRBJ1-5; the match to TRBD1 covers 10 bases. CDR1 is SGHTA and CDR2 is FQGNSA in the germline V gene. V shed 6 bases and J 4 bases; nucleotides not matched to a gene: 6. The CDR3 totals 15 residues. The CDR3 DNA is TGTGCCAGCAGGCCAGAGGGACAGGGGAATCAGCCCCAGCATTTT. This translates into CASRPEGQGNQPQHF.

This clonotype was observed a handful of times. J is TRBJ2-7 and V is TRBV7-9, with a possible D match to TRBD2 (7 bases). The CDR3 has 13 residues. V was trimmed by 7 bases and J by 10 bases, leaving 20 bases between them. Germline V gives CDR1 SEHNR, CDR2 FQNEAQ (reference sequence). As DNA, the CDR3 is TGTGCCAGCAACAACCAAGGGGGGGGTGTTCAGTACTTC. Translation gives CASNNQGGGVQYF.

The J gene is TRBJ1-1, the V gene TRBV14; 10 bases match TRBD1. The CDR3 totals 15 residues. J was trimmed by 9 bases and V by 4 bases; bases with no gene match: 11. Germline-derived CDR1 and CDR2 are SGHDN and FVKESK. The CDR3 nucleotides read TGTGCCAGCAGCCCACGGACAGGGGGATCTGAGAAAGCTTTCTTT. Translation gives CASSPRTGGSEKAFF.

The chain uses TRBV27 and TRBJ1-1; D is undetermined. Between the trimmed V and J ends, which lost 5 bases and 3 bases, there was a span of 13 bases. There are 14 residues in the CDR3. Germline V gives CDR1 MNHEY, CDR2 SMNVEV (reference sequence). In nucleotides, the CDR3 is TGTGCCAGCAGTAAGCAGGATTGGGACACTGAAGCTTTCTTT. Translating gives CASSKQDWDTEAFF.

This clonotype was recorded a few times. The rearrangement links TRBV9 to TRBJ1-6; D ambiguous. CDR3 length equals 13 residues. Trimming took 3 bases from V and 6 from J, leaving 7 bases between them. Germline CDR1 SGDLS, CDR2 YYNGEE. CDR3 amino acids: CASSADLNSPLHF. The CDR3 coding sequence is TGTGCCAGCAGCGCGGACCTTAATTCACCCCTCCACTTT.

This clonotype occurred a few times. The chain combines TRBV4-2 with TRBJ2-5; 16 nucleotides align to TRBD2. Losses at the gene ends were 0 bases for V and 4 bases for J; bases not matched to a gene: 5. CDR3 size: 18 residues. Germline CDR1 and CDR2: LGHNA and YNFKEQ. The CDR3 DNA sequence: TGTGCCAGCAGCCAAGATCAAGGGACTAGCGGGAGGGGAGAGACCCAGTACTTC. Protein product: CASSQDQGTSGRGETQYF.

Many counts were recorded for this clonotype. The CDR3 reads CSVEDPWAGGRETQYF. In DNA form, the CDR3 reads TGCAGCGTTGAAGATCCTTGGGCGGGGGGGCGAGAGACCCAGTACTTC. The chain joins TRBV29-1 to TRBJ2-5; 9 bases map to TRBD2. The CDR3 consists of 16 residues. Germline CDR1 is SQVTM and CDR2 is ANQGSEA. V gave up 0 bases and J gave up 4 bases; unmatched junction bases: 9.

This clonotype was counted only a few times. The genes are TRBV6-5 and TRBJ2-1, with 7 bases identical to TRBD1. CDR1 is MNHEY and CDR2 is SVGAGI in the germline V gene. Trimming took 5 bases from V and 1 from J; bases not matched to a gene: 5. CDR3 length equals 15 residues. DNA for the CDR3: TGTGCCAGCAGTCCAGGGGGATATTCCTACAATGAGCAGTTCTTC. This encodes CASSPGGYSYNEQFF.